Each of the 31 T cell receptor beta chains below was sequenced from the same sample in a study of T cell changes during pregnancy in multiple sclerosis. TCRdb's copy holds only in-frame clones and misses some; the assay was immunoSEQ multiplex PCR. The data hold about 97,000 clones, with approximately 90% observed a single time. The sequences come from peripheral blood, collected in the second trimester of pregnancy. The receptors originated from a female donor in good health, enrolled as a control in a pregnancy study.

This chain links TRBV4-1 with TRBJ2-1; a weak D match, TRBD2 (7 bases). Trimming removed 0 bases at V and 3 bases at J, with 12 bases between. The CDR3 sequence is 16 residues long. Germline CDR1 is MGHRA and CDR2 is YSYEKL. The CDR3 is CASSQESGGFYNEQFF. CDR3 sequence (DNA): TGCGCCAGCAGCCAAGAATCGGGGGGCTTCTACAATGAGCAGTTCTTC.

The chain joins TRBV12-5 to TRBJ2-5, with a weak D call TRBD1 (6 bases). CDR1 is LGHNT and CDR2 is FRNRAP in the germline V gene. V lost 5 bases, J lost 3 bases, and 13 bases lay in between. The CDR3 has 14 residues. As DNA, the CDR3 is TGTGCTAGTGGTCCCCCAAACAGGGAAGAGACCCAGTACTTC. It yields the protein CASGPPNREETQYF.

The chain has TRBV6-4 and TRBJ2-2; the D is unclear. V lost 4 bases, J lost 1 base, and 7 bases lay in between. Germline lookup yields CDR1 MRHNA and CDR2 SNTAGT. CDR3 length: 14 residues. The CDR3: CASSVLGNTGELFF. The CDR3 DNA reads as TGTGCCAGCAGTGTACTCGGGAACACCGGGGAGCTGTTTTTT.

V and J are TRBV19 and TRBJ2-7; 10 nucleotides line up with TRBD2. The J segment lost 2 bases and the V segment lost 6 bases, leaving 7 bases of the junction unmatched. The CDR3 consists of 15 residues. CDR1 and CDR2 from the germline V gene are LNHDA and SQIVND (reference sequence). CDR3 amino acids: CASSRPGLAPYEQYF. In nucleotides, the CDR3 is TGTGCCAGTAGCCGGCCGGGACTAGCGCCCTACGAGCAGTACTTC.

The chain uses TRBV7-9 and TRBJ2-7, with 7 bases identical to TRBD2. This CDR3 is built from 14 residues. The J segment lost 2 bases and the V segment lost 4 bases, leaving 5 bases of the junction unmatched. Per the germline V gene, CDR1 is SEHNR and CDR2 is FQNEAQ (reference sequence). The CDR3 sequence: CASSSVGLTYEQYF. The DNA of the CDR3 is TGTGCCAGCAGCTCCGTGGGACTAACCTACGAGCAGTACTTC.

V is TRBV18 and J is TRBJ2-2; perhaps TRBD2 as D (5 bases). The CDR3 loop spans 15 amino acids. The V end was cut by 4 bases, the J end by 0 bases, with 9 bases between. Germline V gene data show CDR1 as KGHSH and CDR2 as LQKENI. CDR3 in amino acids: CASSLGDTNTGELFF. The DNA of the CDR3 is TGTGCCAGCTCACTGGGAGATACGAACACCGGGGAGCTGTTTTTT.

This chain uses TRBV6-5 with TRBJ2-4; D ambiguous. The CDR3 has 15 amino acids. Trimming took off 6 bases at V and 3 bases at J, with 15 bases between the two ends. CDR1 is MNHEY, CDR2 SVGAGI, per germline. The chain's CDR3 is CASRLYEADKNIQYF. The CDR3 DNA reads TGTGCCAGCAGGTTGTACGAGGCTGACAAAAACATTCAGTACTTC.

This clone was found once. The chain carries TRBV7-2 and TRBJ2-7, with TRBD2 identical over 9 bases. CDR1 SGHTA and CDR2 FQGNSA come from the germline V gene. The V gene end was trimmed by 5 bases and the J gene end by 2 bases; junction bases not matched to a gene: 4. This CDR3 is 14 amino acids long. The CDR3 loop reads CASSVAGGPYEQYF. In DNA form, the CDR3 reads TGTGCCAGCAGCGTCGCGGGAGGGCCCTACGAGCAGTACTTC.

V is TRBV9 and J is TRBJ1-5; 8 nucleotides align to TRBD1. V was clipped by 6 bases and J by 5 bases; unmatched bases: 10. This CDR3 contains 15 residues. Germline V lookup: CDR1 SGDLS, CDR2 YYNGEE. The CDR3 region is CASNAGQGAHQPQHF. The CDR3 DNA reads TGTGCCAGCAACGCCGGACAGGGAGCCCATCAGCCCCAGCATTTT. Together with reference TRBV9 and TRBJ1-5, the CDR3 gives the full variable domain: DSGVTQTPKHLITATGQRVTLRCSPRSGDLSVYWYQQSLDQGLQFLIQYYNGEERAKGNILERFSAQQFPDLHSELNLSSLELGDSALYFCASNAGQGAHQPQHFGDGTRLSIL.

This sequence joins TRBV14 and TRBJ2-7, with 10 bases fitting TRBD2. Trimming cost V 1 base and J 3 bases; bases outside gene matches: 6. Germline CDR1 and CDR2: SGHDN and FVKESK. This CDR3 comprises 16 residues. DNA of the CDR3: TGTGCCAGCAGCCAAGGACTGGGACTAGCGAGCTACGAGCAGTACTTC. This translates into CASSQGLGLASYEQYF. The variable domain in full, completed from reference TRBV14 and TRBJ2-7, reads EAGVTQFPSHSVIEKGQTVTLRCDPISGHDNLYWYRRVMGKEIKFLLHFVKESKQDESGMPNNRFLAERTGGTYSTLKVQPAELEDSGVYFCASSQGLGLASYEQYFGPGTRLTVT.

The chain joins TRBV27 to TRBJ1-1; no clear D gene. CDR3 length: 17 residues. V lost 6 bases, J lost 4 bases, and 24 bases lay in between. Germline CDR1 and CDR2: MNHEY and SMNVEV (reference sequence). In DNA form, the CDR3 reads TGTGCCAGCAGCCCAATCACCCTCGGTTTACCTCGCACTGAAGCTTTCTTT. It codes for CASSPITLGLPRTEAFF.

The J gene is TRBJ1-2, the V gene TRBV5-5; D gene unclear. The germline V gene encodes CDR1 SGHKS and CDR2 YYEKEE (reference sequence). The CDR3 sequence is 15 residues long. Trimming cost V 5 bases and J 8 bases, with 22 bases left between them. The CDR3 DNA follows: TGTGCCAGCAGACTATCGACGGATCTAACTAGAGGCTACACCTTC. It encodes CASRLSTDLTRGYTF.

The chain links TRBV2 to TRBJ2-4; D might be TRBD1 (6 bases). V lost 4 bases and J 6 bases, leaving 7 bases between the germline ends. This CDR3 spans 12 amino acids. Per the germline V gene, CDR1 is SNHLY and CDR2 is FYNNEI. The CDR3 DNA reads TGTGCCAGCAGTGTACAGGGAAACATTCAGTACTTC. This sequence encodes CASSVQGNIQYF.

The V call is TRBV28, the J call TRBJ1-2; 12 nucleotides align to TRBD1. Germline loops: CDR1 MDHEN, CDR2 SYDVKM. CDR3 length equals 15 residues. The ends lost 2 bases at V and 7 bases at J; junction bases unmatched: 5. CDR3 bases: TGTGCCAGCAGTTTACTGGGACAGGGGGCGCGTGGCTACACCTTC. This gives the protein CASSLLGQGARGYTF.

V gene TRBV19 combines with J gene TRBJ2-5, with D possibly TRBD2 on 5 matching bases. This CDR3 contains 14 residues. Trimming took 1 base from V and 4 from J, leaving 10 bases between them. From germline, CDR1 is LNHDA and CDR2 SQIVND (reference sequence). This CDR3 reads CASSIAEGGETQYF. The CDR3 coding sequence is TGTGCCAGTAGTATAGCTGAGGGCGGAGAGACCCAGTACTTC.

This rearrangement joins TRBV5-1 to TRBJ1-3; D is perhaps TRBD1 (5 bases). The V end was cut by 4 bases, the J end by 1 base, with 9 bases between. In germline, CDR1 is SGHRS, CDR2 YFSETQ. The CDR3 spans 14 residues. CDR3 amino acids: CASSMGLSGNTIYF. The CDR3 bases are TGCGCCAGCAGCATGGGACTTTCTGGAAACACCATATATTTT. Drawing the rest from reference TRBV5-1 and TRBJ1-3, the complete variable domain is KAGVTQTPRYLIKTRGQQVTLSCSPISGHRSVSWYQQTPGQGLQFLFEYFSETQRNKGNFPGRFSGRQFSNSRSEMNVSTLELGDSALYLCASSMGLSGNTIYFGEGSWLTVV.

The chain joins TRBV6-1 to TRBJ1-1; 8 bases are a match to TRBD1. CDR1 is MNHNS, CDR2 SASEGT, per germline. This CDR3 contains 15 residues. V shed 6 bases and J 1 base; nucleotides not matched to a gene: 7. This chain's CDR3 is CASRSMTGANTEAFF. The CDR3 bases are TGTGCCAGCAGGAGCATGACAGGGGCGAACACTGAAGCTTTCTTT.

The chain couples TRBV6-6 to TRBJ1-1; 11 bases are shared with TRBD1. V gave up 5 bases and J gave up 7 bases; unmatched junction bases: 3. Germline loops: CDR1 MNHNY, CDR2 SVGAGI (reference sequence). CDR3 length: 13 residues. The CDR3 sequence: CASSRDRGGEAFF. The CDR3, as DNA: TGTGCCAGCAGTAGGGACAGGGGGGGTGAAGCTTTCTTT.

This clone appeared once. The genes are TRBV28 and TRBJ2-7, with D uncertain. The V end was cut by 6 bases, the J end by 1 base, with 16 bases between. The CDR3 contains 15 residues. Germline V CDR1 and CDR2: MDHEN, SYDVKM. The CDR3 coding sequence is TGTGCCAGCAGCCAACACACTACGAAATCCTACGAGCAGTACTTC. Its protein product is CASSQHTTKSYEQYF. The whole variable domain, filled in from reference TRBV28 and TRBJ2-7, reads DVKVTQSSRYLVKRTGEKVFLECVQDMDHENMFWYRQDPGLGLRLIYFSYDVKMKEKGDIPEGYSVSREKKERFSLILESASTNQTSMYLCASSQHTTKSYEQYFGPGTRLTVT.

The genes are TRBV7-9 and TRBJ2-7; no clear D gene. Trimming stripped 1 base from V and 2 bases from J, with 9 bases between. The CDR3 is 14 residues long. Germline V gives CDR1 SEHNR, CDR2 FQNEAQ (reference sequence). In DNA form, the CDR3 reads TGTGCCAGCAGCTTAGAGGCAGGCCCCTACGAGCAGTACTTC. Its translation: CASSLEAGPYEQYF.

The chain links TRBV6-4 to TRBJ1-5; D is unresolved. The germline V gene encodes CDR1 MRHNA and CDR2 SNTAGT. The CDR3 covers 14 residues. Trimming took 4 bases from V and 5 from J, leaving 12 bases between them. The CDR3 DNA follows: TGTGCCAGCAGTGCCTCGAGAGGAGATCAGCCCCAGCATTTT. Its protein product is CASSASRGDQPQHF.

The chain couples TRBV6-1 to TRBJ2-2; 9 bases map to TRBD2. The J segment lost 4 bases and the V segment lost 3 bases, leaving 6 bases of the junction unmatched. This CDR3 region has 16 residues. The germline gives CDR1 MNHNS, CDR2 SASEGT. The CDR3 loop is CASSDISGRGTGELFF. In DNA, the CDR3 is TGTGCCAGCAGTGATATTAGCGGGAGAGGCACCGGGGAGCTGTTTTTT.

This chain links TRBV4-3 with TRBJ1-5, with D possibly matching TRBD1 (5 bases). The CDR3 totals 14 residues. In germline, CDR1 is LGHNA, CDR2 YSLEER. V was shortened by 4 bases and J by 5 bases, with 12 bases between the two germline ends. The CDR3 loop reads CASSLSGLDQPQHF. The CDR3 nucleotides read TGCGCCAGCAGCCTTTCAGGGCTCGATCAGCCCCAGCATTTT.

V and J are TRBV2 and TRBJ2-7, with 8 bases that match TRBD1. Germline trimming cut 4 bases from V and 0 bases from J; bases unmatched to any gene: 8. The length of the CDR3 is 16 residues. The V gene's germline CDR1 is SNHLY and CDR2 FYNNEI. The DNA of the CDR3 is TGTGCCAGCAGTGCCCAGGGGGCACCCCCCTCCTACGAGCAGTACTTC. It is translated as CASSAQGAPPSYEQYF.

This clone occurred once. Here the CDR3 reads CATSRDYPDTGEKLFF. CDR3 sequence (DNA): TGTGCCACCAGCAGAGATTACCCGGATACGGGGGAAAAACTGTTTTTT. The genes are TRBV15 and TRBJ1-4; D call uncertain. This CDR3 comprises 16 residues. Between the trimmed V and J ends, which lost 0 bases and 8 bases, there was a span of 16 bases. Germline V gives CDR1 LNHNV, CDR2 YYDKDF (reference sequence).

The gene calls are TRBV4-3 and TRBJ2-5; tentative D call: TRBD2 (5 bases). The assigned J gene may be wrong: the sequence end matches TRBJ2-7 better. This CDR3 region has 15 residues. From germline, CDR1 is LGHNA and CDR2 YSLEER. Here the CDR3 reads CASSLTPRGYYEQYF. The CDR3 coding sequence is TGCGCCAGCAGCCTTACGCCCCGGGGTTACTACGAGCAGTACTTC.

The chain employs TRBV5-1 and TRBJ2-1, with 7 positions matching TRBD2. This CDR3 spans 15 amino acids. CDR1 is SGHRS, CDR2 YFSETQ, per germline. Unmatched junction bases numbered 7, after V lost 0 bases and J lost 7 bases. CDR3 nucleotides: TGCGCCAGCAGCTTGGGGGAGGGGTGGTTGAATGAGCAGTTCTTC. This gives the protein CASSLGEGWLNEQFF.

This chain joins TRBV5-4 and TRBJ2-2; no clear D gene. Germline V gene data show CDR1 as SGHNT and CDR2 as YYREEE (reference sequence). The CDR3 has 15 amino acids. Trimming removed 0 bases from V and 3 bases from J, with 9 bases in between. The CDR3 nucleotides read TGTGCCAGCAGCTTGGAGCAGGTGTACACCGGGGAGCTGTTTTTT. Amino acids: CASSLEQVYTGELFF. The variable domain in full, with the rest retrieved from reference TRBV5-4 and TRBJ2-2, is ETGVTQSPTHLIKTRGQQVTLRCSSQSGHNTVSWYQQALGQGPQFIFQYYREEENGRGNFPPRFSGLQFPNYSSELNVNALELDDSALYLCASSLEQVYTGELFFGEGSRLTVL.

This sequence joins TRBV5-1 and TRBJ1-1; TRBD1 is a possible D gene (5 bases). CDR1 is SGHRS, CDR2 YFSETQ, per germline. The CDR3 runs 15 residues. V was clipped by 1 base and J by 4 bases, with 14 bases between them. CDR3 amino acids: CASSLTTSRVTEAFF. The CDR3 DNA reads as TGCGCCAGCAGCTTGACAACCTCCAGGGTCACTGAAGCTTTCTTT. Variable domain in full (rest from reference TRBV5-1 and TRBJ1-1): KAGVTQTPRYLIKTRGQQVTLSCSPISGHRSVSWYQQTPGQGLQFLFEYFSETQRNKGNFPGRFSGRQFSNSRSEMNVSTLELGDSALYLCASSLTTSRVTEAFFGQGTRLTVV.

V and J are TRBV6-1 and TRBJ1-5, with TRBD1 as a possible D gene (5 bases). Germline-derived CDR1 and CDR2 are MNHNS and SASEGT. Trimming removed 3 bases at V and 4 bases at J, with 13 bases between. The length of the CDR3 is 15 residues. The CDR3 DNA sequence: TGTGCCAGCAGTGATCTCAGGGTCGTAAATCAGCCCCAGCATTTT. Translated, it gives CASSDLRVVNQPQHF.

This clone was counted a single time. The J gene is TRBJ2-2, the V gene TRBV7-6; D possibly corresponds to TRBD2 (7 bases). V was cut by 6 bases and J by 2 bases, with 22 bases left in between. The germline V gene has CDR1 SGHVS and CDR2 FNYEAQ. The CDR3 length is 18 residues. The CDR3 DNA sequence: TGTGCCAGCAGTCGACTGGGTCGGGGGGCGAGCAACACCGGGGAGCTGTTTTTT. Translation: CASSRLGRGASNTGELFF.